Following are 11 T cell receptor beta chains from one sample sequenced in a study of neurological immune-mediated disorders. From the 5' RACE reads, TCRdb called clonotypes with MiXCR, one entry per CDR3 protein. The data hold approximately 47,000 distinct CDR3 sequences, with around an eighth observed a single time. Time point of the sample: longitudinal time-point 3. The sample comprised PBMCs. The receptors derive from a man aged 25 to 40 in good health.

This clonotype showed up many times. The chain carries TRBV3-1 and TRBJ1-2; D gene ambiguous. Trimming removed 1 base from V and 4 bases from J, with 13 bases in between. Germline V gene lookup returns CDR1 LGHDT and CDR2 YNNKEL (reference sequence). The length of the CDR3 is 15 residues. Here the CDR3 reads CASSQARALGYGYTF. Written as DNA, the CDR3 is TGTGCCAGCAGCCAAGCCCGAGCGCTAGGCTATGGCTACACCTTC.

This clonotype appeared many times. The chain combines TRBV20-1 with TRBJ2-7; D tentatively fits TRBD1 or TRBD2 (5 bases each). This CDR3 region has 13 residues. Germline CDR1 is DFQATT and CDR2 is SNEGSKA (reference sequence). Trimming stripped 8 bases from V and 4 bases from J, with 18 bases between. The CDR3, as DNA: TGCAGTTCCTCAGGGTTCTCGGGGTACGAGCAGTACTTC. It specifies CSSSGFSGYEQYF.

For the CDR3, the DNA is TGCGCCAGCAGCTTGGCCATGGGAGATACGCAGTATTTT. As protein: CASSLAMGDTQYF. V usage is TRBV5-1 and J usage is TRBJ2-3; D call uncertain. Trimming took 0 bases from V and 5 from J, leaving 7 bases between them. Germline CDR1 reads SGHRS; CDR2 reads YFSETQ. This CDR3 region has 13 residues.

The chain couples TRBV18 to TRBJ2-1, with 15 bases lining up with TRBD2. The trim removed 5 bases at V and 0 bases at J, leaving 11 bases unmatched. The germline V gene encodes CDR1 KGHSH and CDR2 LQKENI. CDR3 length equals 20 residues. The CDR3 bases are TGTGCCAGCTCAACCTGGACTAGCGGGAGGGCCGAGGTCTCCTACAATGAGCAGTTCTTC. As protein: CASSTWTSGRAEVSYNEQFF. The full variable domain, rest sourced from reference TRBV18 and TRBJ2-1, is NAGVMQNPRHLVRRRGQEARLRCSPMKGHSHVYWYRQLPEEGLKFMVYLQKENIIDESGMPKERFSAEFPKEGPSILRIQQVVRGDSAAYFCASSTWTSGRAEVSYNEQFFGPGTRLTVL.

This clonotype was recorded at least ten times. The chain joins TRBV18 to TRBJ2-1, with D hard to call. Trimming pared 1 base from V and 7 bases from J, leaving 2 bases between. Germline V gene data show CDR1 as KGHSH and CDR2 as LQKENI. CDR3 length equals 11 residues. The CDR3 reads CASSPLNEQFF. CDR3 bases: TGTGCCAGCTCACCACTAAATGAGCAGTTCTTC.

This clonotype was counted ten times or more. The chain joins TRBV12-3 or TRBV12-4 to TRBJ2-7; 10 bases align to TRBD1. Unmatched junction bases numbered 8, after V lost 7 bases and J lost 5 bases. This CDR3 has 14 residues. DNA of the CDR3: TGTGCCAGCACCCCGGGACAGGGGATCCACGAGCAGTACTTC. Its protein product is CASTPGQGIHEQYF.

This clonotype was seen repeatedly, ten times or more. This chain links TRBV7-6 with TRBJ1-2; unclear D gene. This CDR3 has 12 amino acids. Looked up from germline, CDR1 is SGHVS and CDR2 is FNYEAQ. V lost 1 base and J lost 7, with 7 bases in between. CDR3 coding DNA: TGTGCCAGCAGCTTAGGAGATATTGGCTACACCTTC. Its protein is CASSLGDIGYTF.

This clonotype showed up many times. V is TRBV20-1 and J is TRBJ2-7; the D gene is possibly TRBD2 (6 bases). The V and J ends lost 4 bases and 4 bases respectively, with 20 bases between them. CDR3 length: 15 amino acids. Germline V gene data show CDR1 as DFQATT and CDR2 as SNEGSKA (reference sequence). The CDR3 DNA follows: TGCAGTGCTACCCCAACCGGGACTCCCAGATACGAGCAGTACTTC. Residues: CSATPTGTPRYEQYF.

The sample holds many counts of this clonotype. The J gene is TRBJ2-7, the V gene TRBV5-1, with D uncertain. V lost 4 bases to trimming and J lost 4 bases, with 12 bases between them. Germline CDR1 is SGHRS and CDR2 is YFSETQ. The CDR3 runs to 13 residues. The CDR3 here is CASSVDHLYEQYF. In DNA, the CDR3 is TGCGCCAGCAGCGTCGACCACCTATACGAGCAGTACTTC.

The table lists this clonotype with many counts. This chain's CDR3 is CASSWGANTEAFF. The CDR3 DNA follows: TGTGCCAGCAGCTGGGGAGCGAACACTGAAGCTTTCTTT. This sequence joins TRBV5-6 and TRBJ1-1; D gene unclear. V lost 3 bases to trimming and J lost 1 base, with 7 bases between them. This CDR3 is built from 13 residues. Per germline, CDR1 SGHDT and CDR2 YYEEEE.

The sample holds many counts of this clonotype. The chain links TRBV12-3 or TRBV12-4 to TRBJ2-2, with 8 bases matching TRBD2. The trim removed 5 bases at V and 3 bases at J, leaving 20 bases unmatched. The CDR3 is 20 amino acids. The CDR3 coding sequence is TGTGCCAGCAGTCGCCGGACTAGCTTCTTCGGCCCCCGGGACACCGGGGAGCTGTTTTTT. The encoded protein is CASSRRTSFFGPRDTGELFF.